This record looks at one TCR beta chain sequence and its context. Its antigen remains unknown. The sample originates from a study of identical twins. A universal primer binding site was introduced by template switching. The final cDNA contained unique molecular identifiers. TCRdb re-derived calls from the 5' RACE reads in MiXCR, one entry per CDR3 protein. The sample carries 1.5 million or so distinct CDR3 sequences, less than 40% recorded once. V was pared by 0 bases and J by 2 bases, with 11 bases between. The CDR3 covers 15 residues. Looked up from germline, CDR1 is SGDLS and CDR2 is YYNGEE. Every donor was a healthy Caucasian. General study results and limits: Twin-shared out-of-frame alpha sequences were enriched for low generation probability. Insertions were reduced in abundant cord blood beta clonotypes but not in memory repertoires.

The TCR originated in a newborn girl in good health. What was sequenced was cord blood. V is TRBV9 and J is TRBJ2-5, with a tentative D call TRBD2 (5 bases). The CDR3 is CASSVGGAQQETQYF. CDR3 DNA: TGTGCCAGCAGCGTAGGGGGAGCTCAGCAAGAGACCCAGTACTTC.